This T cell receptor (beta chain) was identified in a study of long-term antiretroviral therapy in people with HIV (dated by TCRdb to between 2020 and 2023). With regard to the full study: The earliest samples were collected about a decade before the 2015 WHO recommendation for immediate ART, when ART was typically delayed until CD4 counts fell. A retrospective serial study tested whether changes in peripheral blood TRB repertoire composition and diversity were associated with ART initiation and durable HIV suppression. A total of 192 cryopreserved PBMC samples were contributed to the cohort by 30 adults with confirmed HIV infection, with samples collected serially over a mean of about 6 years (range 1-12). Among the approximately 32 participants with HIV, more than ten were female. No cross-contamination during QIAcube processing was shown when test extractions of a monoclonal T-cell line were performed alongside 25 to 35 polyclonal samples.

This clone has just one count. Its antigen target is currently unknown. Per-nucleotide qualities are absent, and no much larger clonotype sits a single base away. The research as a whole found: HIV repertoires had narrower CDR3 length ranges than controls, and the network structure suggested an antigen-experienced repertoire that shifted only slightly toward naive after ART. Limited PBMC availability meant only the TCR beta chain was sequenced, without alpha chain pairing. Expanded TRB clones identified before ART initiation dominated the repertoire at all time points, although this dominance fluctuated and declined in many PLHIV after ART. Because cell numbers in pre-ART samples were limited, unsorted PBMC were profiled instead of sorted CD4+ and CD8+ T cells. Samples dated from about 2004 to 2017, and the ART regimens used may be less effective than current ones. Starting ART was linked to a significant rise in TRB diversity, yet even with long-term ART the diversity remained significantly lower than in transplant donor controls. No data were available on ART adherence, viral resistance or therapy changes, limiting inferences about post-ART repertoire changes.

Participants were included only if at least one PBMC sample before ART initiation and at least two post-ART samples were available. Every participant with HIV received treatment in the United States of America. Before DNA extraction, cryopreserved samples of roughly 0.9-11 million PBMC were thawed and washed. At the time of the earliest PBMC sample, participants with HIV were aged between roughly 23 and 60 years. Per participant, PBMC samples came from 1-4 timepoints prior to ART initiation and 2-8 timepoints following ART initiation, for a median of 7 samples. For every participant, serial HIV viral load, CD4+ T-cell count, ART history and demographic data were obtained. A Qiagen kit on a QIAcube was used to extract genomic DNA from unsorted PBMC, with samples processed in batches of 12. Sequencing of the TRB variable region was done with the immunoSEQ hsTCRB v3.0 assay at survey level resolution. A depth of 40,000-50,000 T-cell genomes per sample was targeted for TRB sequencing. TRB libraries were pooled and sequenced on an Illumina MiSeq using a v3 150-cycle kit. On the study's bioinformatics: Analysis of repertoires was carried out in R inside a reproducible Nextflow workflow spanning QC, data transformation and analysis. LymphoSeq2, an R package for exploring AIRR-Seq data, was used to implement custom analyses. After excluding a few samples that yielded fewer than 5000 total TRB sequences, approximately 170 HIV repertoires remained for analysis. Among the 170 to 200 retained HIV repertoires, some 57 were collected before ART initiation and roughly 130 were collected after ART initiation. Each repertoire was downsampled to 5000 TRB nucleotide sequences, and summary statistics were averaged across 100 downsampling iterations. Only TRB sequences with CDR3 regions of at least seven amino acids were retained for analysis. Diversity was measured with a Shannon entropy-derived clonality score and the Gini coefficient. In repertoire networks, the top 5000 CDR3 amino acid sequences were linked whenever an edit distance of one separated two sequences. GLIPH2 predicted antigen specificity groups and MHC restriction for TRB CDR3 amino acid sequences. To flag known associations with CMV, EBV, HIV or tissue antigens, CDR3 amino acid sequences were compared against VDJdb and McPAS-TCR. Pre-ART, post-ART and control groups were compared with Wilcoxon signed-rank tests and Holm-Bonferroni correction. TCRdb took this table from immuneACCESS and kept in-frame rearrangements with V and J called. Such tables lack part of the clones; where checked against another copy, unresolved V genes explain under half of the gap, and the rest is unexplained. The V and J calls and the clone size are those of that table, but D and trimming were determined from the DNA. This sample gives roughly 10,000 clones in total; 81% of them show up just once. The biggest ten clones account for around 18% of the sample.

From the cysteine through the phenylalanine, the CDR3 covers 15 amino acids. This entry keeps only the CDR3 DNA: 45 bases, framed from base 1. V is shortened by 4 bases, J by 4 bases, and the region joining them spans 16 bases. Sequences MGHRA (CDR1) and YSYEKL (CDR2) are obtained from the germline V gene. The sample in question was unsorted PBMCs, obtained 1.8 years after starting antiretroviral therapy. This sequence uses TRBV4-1 and TRBJ2-5, and TRBD1 may be the D gene, going by 5 matching bases. This sequence originates from a man aged 40-49 years with HIV. The DNA reads as follows: TGCGCCAGCAGCCCAAGCGCTTGGACACCAGAGACCCAGTACTTC. It translates as CASSPSAWTPETQYF.